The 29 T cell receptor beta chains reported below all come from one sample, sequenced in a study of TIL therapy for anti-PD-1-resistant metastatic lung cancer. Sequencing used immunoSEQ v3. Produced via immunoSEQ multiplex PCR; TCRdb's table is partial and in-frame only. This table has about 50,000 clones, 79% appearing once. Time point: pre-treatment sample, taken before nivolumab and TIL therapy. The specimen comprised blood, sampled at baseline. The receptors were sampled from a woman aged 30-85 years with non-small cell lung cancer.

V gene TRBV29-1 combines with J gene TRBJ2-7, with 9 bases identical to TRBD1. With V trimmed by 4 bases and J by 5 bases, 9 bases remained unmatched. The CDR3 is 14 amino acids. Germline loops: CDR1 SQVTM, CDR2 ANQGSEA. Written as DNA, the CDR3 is TGCAGCGTTGCTCGGGACAGGGCTTTCCACGAGCAGTACTTC. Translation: CSVARDRAFHEQYF.

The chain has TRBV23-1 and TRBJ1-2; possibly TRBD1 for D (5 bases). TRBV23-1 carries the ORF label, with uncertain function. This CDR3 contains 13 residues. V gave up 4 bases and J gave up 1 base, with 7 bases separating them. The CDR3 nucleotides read TGCGCCAGCAGTCGCGACAGTAACTATGGCTACACCTTC. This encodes CASSRDSNYGYTF.

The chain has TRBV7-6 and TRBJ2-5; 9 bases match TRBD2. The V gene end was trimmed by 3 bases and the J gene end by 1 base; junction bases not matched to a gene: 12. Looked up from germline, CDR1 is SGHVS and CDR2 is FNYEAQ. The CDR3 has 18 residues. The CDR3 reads CASSFGVASGTFQETQYF. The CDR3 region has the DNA TGTGCCAGCAGCTTTGGAGTGGCTAGCGGGACATTCCAAGAGACCCAGTACTTC.

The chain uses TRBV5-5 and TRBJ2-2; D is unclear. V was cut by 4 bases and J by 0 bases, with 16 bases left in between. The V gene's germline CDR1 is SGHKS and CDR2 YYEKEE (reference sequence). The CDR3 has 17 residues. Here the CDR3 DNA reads TGTGCCAGCAGCCCAAGCGCAGGCGCAGCGAACACCGGGGAGCTGTTTTTT. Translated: CASSPSAGAANTGELFF.

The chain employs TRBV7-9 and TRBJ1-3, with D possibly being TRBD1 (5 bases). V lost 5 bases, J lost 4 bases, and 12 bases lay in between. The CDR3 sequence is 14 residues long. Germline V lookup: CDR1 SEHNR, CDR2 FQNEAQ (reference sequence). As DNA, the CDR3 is TGTGCCAGCAGCCCCCTAGGGGAAGGAAACACCATATATTTT. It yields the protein CASSPLGEGNTIYF.

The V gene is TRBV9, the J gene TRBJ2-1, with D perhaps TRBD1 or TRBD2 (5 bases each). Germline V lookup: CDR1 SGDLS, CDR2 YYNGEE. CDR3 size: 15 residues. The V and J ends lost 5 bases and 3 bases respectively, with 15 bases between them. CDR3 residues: CASRTVVGGYNEQFF. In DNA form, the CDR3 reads TGTGCCAGCAGAACGGTCGTTGGGGGCTACAATGAGCAGTTCTTC.

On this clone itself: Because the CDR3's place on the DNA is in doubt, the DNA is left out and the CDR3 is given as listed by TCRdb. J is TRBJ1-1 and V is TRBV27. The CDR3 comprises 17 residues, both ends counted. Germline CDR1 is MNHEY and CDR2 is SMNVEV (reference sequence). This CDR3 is CASSSSGPLGSGTEAFF.

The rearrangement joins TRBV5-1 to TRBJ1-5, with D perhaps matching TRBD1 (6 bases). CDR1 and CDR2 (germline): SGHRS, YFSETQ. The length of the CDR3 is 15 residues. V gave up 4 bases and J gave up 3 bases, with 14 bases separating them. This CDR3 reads CASSLDGTNNQPQHF. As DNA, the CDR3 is TGCGCCAGCAGCCTAGACGGGACAAACAATCAGCCCCAGCATTTT.

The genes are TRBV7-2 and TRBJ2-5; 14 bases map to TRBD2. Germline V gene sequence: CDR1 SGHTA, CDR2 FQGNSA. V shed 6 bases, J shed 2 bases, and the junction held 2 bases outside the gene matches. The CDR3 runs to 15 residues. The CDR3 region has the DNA TGTGCCAGCAGTTGGACTAGCGGGGGGCAAGAGACCCAGTACTTC. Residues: CASSWTSGGQETQYF.

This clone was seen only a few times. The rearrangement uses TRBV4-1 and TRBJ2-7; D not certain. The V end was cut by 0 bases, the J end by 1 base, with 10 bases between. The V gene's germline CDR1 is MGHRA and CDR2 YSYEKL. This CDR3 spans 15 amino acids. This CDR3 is CASSQDYRQSYEQYF. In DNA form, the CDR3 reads TGCGCCAGCAGCCAAGATTATCGGCAGTCCTACGAGCAGTACTTC.

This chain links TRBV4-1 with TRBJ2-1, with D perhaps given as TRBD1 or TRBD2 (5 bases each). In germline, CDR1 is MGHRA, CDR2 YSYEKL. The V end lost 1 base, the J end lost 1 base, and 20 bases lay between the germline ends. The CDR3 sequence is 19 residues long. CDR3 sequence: CASSQGRGFRGLSYNEQFF. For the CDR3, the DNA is TGCGCCAGCAGCCAAGGTCGAGGATTTCGGGGCTTATCCTACAATGAGCAGTTCTTC.

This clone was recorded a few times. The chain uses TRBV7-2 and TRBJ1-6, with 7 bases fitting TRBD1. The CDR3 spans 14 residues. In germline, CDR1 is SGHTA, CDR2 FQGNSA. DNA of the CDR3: TGTGCTGGTGCGTCTCACCAGGGGGATTCACCCCTCCACTTT. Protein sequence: CAGASHQGDSPLHF.

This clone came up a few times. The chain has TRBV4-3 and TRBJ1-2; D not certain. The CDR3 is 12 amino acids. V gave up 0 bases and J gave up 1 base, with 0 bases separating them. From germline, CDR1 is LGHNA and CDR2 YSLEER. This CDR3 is CASSQDNYGYTF. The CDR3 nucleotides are TGCGCCAGCAGCCAAGATAACTATGGCTACACCTTC.

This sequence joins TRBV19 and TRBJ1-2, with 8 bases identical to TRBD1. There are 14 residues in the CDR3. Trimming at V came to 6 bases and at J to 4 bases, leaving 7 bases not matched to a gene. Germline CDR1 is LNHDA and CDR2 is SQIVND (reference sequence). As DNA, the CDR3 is TGTGCCAGTAGACCACAGGGGGTTGGCTATGGCTACACCTTC. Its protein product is CASRPQGVGYGYTF.

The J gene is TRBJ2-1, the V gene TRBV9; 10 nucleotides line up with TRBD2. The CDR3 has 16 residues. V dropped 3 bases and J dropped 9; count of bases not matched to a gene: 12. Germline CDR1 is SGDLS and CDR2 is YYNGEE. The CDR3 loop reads CASSETPTSGNFEQFF. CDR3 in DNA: TGTGCCAGCAGCGAGACCCCCACTAGCGGGAACTTTGAGCAGTTCTTC.

CDR3 bases: TGTGCCAGCAGTTCCGAGGTCAATGAGCAGTTCTTC. Translated, it gives CASSSEVNEQFF. The chain recombines TRBV27 with TRBJ2-1; D unresolved. Per the germline V gene, CDR1 is MNHEY and CDR2 is SMNVEV (reference sequence). The CDR3 runs to 12 residues. V lost 4 bases and J 6 bases, leaving 7 bases between the germline ends.

CDR3 amino acids: CASSISTDTQYF. The CDR3 nucleotides are TGTGCCAGTAGTATTAGTACAGATACGCAGTATTTT. The V and J genes are TRBV19 and TRBJ2-3, with D unclear. V shed 3 bases and J shed 3 bases, with 4 bases lying between them. The CDR3 consists of 12 residues. Germline V gives CDR1 LNHDA, CDR2 SQIVND (reference sequence).

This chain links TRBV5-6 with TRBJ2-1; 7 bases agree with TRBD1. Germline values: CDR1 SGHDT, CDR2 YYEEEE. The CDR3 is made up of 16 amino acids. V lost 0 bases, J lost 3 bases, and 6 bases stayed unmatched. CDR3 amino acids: CASSLATGEGYNEQFF. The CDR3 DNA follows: TGTGCCAGCAGCTTGGCCACAGGGGAAGGCTACAATGAGCAGTTCTTC.

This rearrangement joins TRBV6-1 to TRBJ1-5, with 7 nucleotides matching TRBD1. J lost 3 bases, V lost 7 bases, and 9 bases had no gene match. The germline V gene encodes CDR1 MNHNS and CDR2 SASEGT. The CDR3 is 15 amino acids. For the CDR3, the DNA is TGTGCCAGCATTTATACAGGGGATTCCAATCAGCCCCAGCATTTT. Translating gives CASIYTGDSNQPQHF.

CDR3 residues: CASRGGSSGNTIYF. In DNA form, the CDR3 reads TGTGCCAGCCGGGGGGGGAGCTCTGGAAACACCATATATTTT. This chain uses TRBV6-6 with TRBJ1-3; a possible D gene is TRBD1 (5 bases). Trimming took 8 bases from V and 0 from J, leaving 11 bases between them. The CDR3 contains 14 residues. CDR1 is MNHNY, CDR2 SVGAGI, per germline (reference sequence).

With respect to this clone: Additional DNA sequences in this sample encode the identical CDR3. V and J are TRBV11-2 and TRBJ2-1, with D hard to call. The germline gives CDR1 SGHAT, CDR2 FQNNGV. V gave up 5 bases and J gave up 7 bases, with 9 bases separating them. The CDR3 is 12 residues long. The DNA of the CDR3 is TGTGCCAGCAGCCTCGGAACAAATGAGCAGTTCTTC. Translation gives CASSLGTNEQFF.

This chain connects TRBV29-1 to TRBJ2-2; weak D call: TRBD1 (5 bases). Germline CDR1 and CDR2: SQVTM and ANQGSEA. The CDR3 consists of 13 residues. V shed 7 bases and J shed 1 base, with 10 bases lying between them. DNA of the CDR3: TGCAGCGGCGGACAACTGAACACCGGGGAGCTGTTTTTT. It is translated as CSGGQLNTGELFF.

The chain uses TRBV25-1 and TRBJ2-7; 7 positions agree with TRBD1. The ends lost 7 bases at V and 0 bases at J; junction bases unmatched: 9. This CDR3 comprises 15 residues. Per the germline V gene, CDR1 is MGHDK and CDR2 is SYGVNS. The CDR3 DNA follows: TGTGCCAGCACGATTCGCCGGGACAGCTCCTACGAGCAGTACTTC. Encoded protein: CASTIRRDSSYEQYF.

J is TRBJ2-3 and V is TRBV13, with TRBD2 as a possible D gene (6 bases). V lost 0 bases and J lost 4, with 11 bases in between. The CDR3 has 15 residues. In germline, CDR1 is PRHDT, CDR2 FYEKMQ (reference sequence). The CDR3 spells CASSLGGSGPDTQYF. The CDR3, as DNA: TGTGCCAGCAGCTTAGGCGGGAGTGGTCCAGATACGCAGTATTTT.

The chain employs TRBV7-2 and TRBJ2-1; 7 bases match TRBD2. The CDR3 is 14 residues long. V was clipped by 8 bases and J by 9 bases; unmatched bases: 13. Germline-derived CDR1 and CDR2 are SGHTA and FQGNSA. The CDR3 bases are TGTGCCAGCTGCGCGGGAGCAGTTACAGTTGAGCAGTTCTTC. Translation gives CASCAGAVTVEQFF.

The CDR3 bases are TGCGCCAGCAGCTTGGACAGGGGGAGTATTGACTATGGCTACACCTTC. Encoded protein: CASSLDRGSIDYGYTF. The rearrangement uses TRBV5-1 and TRBJ1-2; 8 positions agree with TRBD1. Germline V gives CDR1 SGHRS, CDR2 YFSETQ. V shed 0 bases and J 3 bases; nucleotides not matched to a gene: 7. There are 16 residues in the CDR3.

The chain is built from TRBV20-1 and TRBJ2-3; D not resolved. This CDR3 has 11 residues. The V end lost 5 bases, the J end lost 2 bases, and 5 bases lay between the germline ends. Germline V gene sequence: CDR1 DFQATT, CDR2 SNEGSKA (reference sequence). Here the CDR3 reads CSARTTDTQYF. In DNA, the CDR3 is TGCAGTGCTCGGACCACAGATACGCAGTATTTT.

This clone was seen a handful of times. CDR3 residues: CASSSDLANTGELFF. The CDR3 nucleotides read TGTGCCAGTTCTTCGGACCTCGCGAACACCGGGGAGCTGTTTTTT. This chain uses TRBV19 with TRBJ2-2; no clear D gene. Between the trimmed V and J ends, which lost 8 bases and 0 bases, there was a span of 13 bases. Per germline, CDR1 LNHDA and CDR2 SQIVND (reference sequence). The CDR3 totals 15 residues.

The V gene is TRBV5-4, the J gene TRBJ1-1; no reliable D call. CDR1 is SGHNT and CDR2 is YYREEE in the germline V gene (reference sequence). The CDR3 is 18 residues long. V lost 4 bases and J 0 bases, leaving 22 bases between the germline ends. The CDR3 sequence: CASSPPPAGNTLNTEAFF. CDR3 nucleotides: TGTGCCAGCAGCCCGCCCCCGGCAGGCAATACTTTGAACACTGAAGCTTTCTTT.